The T cell receptor (beta chain) described here comes from a study of Ad26.COV2.S vaccination and SARS-CoV-2 variants. In the study overall: Dosing was one shot or two shots 56 days apart.

This clone was seen a handful of times. Antigen unknown. Clones were read by immunoSEQ multiplex PCR, and TCRdb kept only the in-frame ones, dropping some. The sample shows fewer than 400,000 clones, 70% to 90% of them seen only once. Specified treatment: some 20 received Ad26.COV2.S at low or high dose, single or two shots; about five received placebo; per-sample allocation not given. After the first vaccine or placebo injection, samples were drawn on day 63. This Boston cohort included adults aged 18-55 years. V was trimmed by 5 bases and J by 2 bases, leaving 5 bases between them. Germline CDR1 reads SGHVS; CDR2 reads FQNEAQ. CDR3 length: 12 amino acids. Overall study findings and caveats: People who got the vaccine or the placebo had similar non-spike TCR breadth. Individuals receiving vaccine had higher spike-specific TCR breadth than placebo recipients did.

The material sequenced was peripheral blood, taken in a trial of Ad26.COV2.S vaccine versus placebo. The V gene is TRBV7-8, the J gene TRBJ2-3; no firm D call. The clonotype comes from a person aged 18 to 65 who received the Ad26.COV2.S COVID-19 vaccine or a placebo. The CDR3 DNA reads TGTGCCAGCAGCCGATTCACAGATACGCAGTATTTT. As protein: CASSRFTDTQYF.